This T cell receptor beta chain was retrieved from a study of graft-versus-host responses after intestinal transplantation. Turning to the study itself: In this cohort, recipients had multivisceral, liver-intestinal, or isolated intestinal transplants. Study outcomes and limitations: Some GvH clones were seen earlier in gut or blood, suggesting intestinal origin.

This clone was observed a single time. Its antigen is not identified. Trimming left V 0 bases short and J 3 bases short, with 5 bases between. Germline CDR1 MNHEY, CDR2 SMNVEV (reference sequence). This CDR3 has 13 residues. Sequencing used immunoSEQ multiplex PCR; TCRdb keeps in-frame clones, though not all of them. The sample shows 35,000 to 55,000 clones, roughly 93% of them seen only once. The rearrangement joins TRBV27 to TRBJ1-2; no reliable D call. The TCR comes from a human patient who received an intestinal transplant, so some T cells may come from the graft donor. Source: PBMCs, taken more than 750 days after a first intestinal transplant, on the day of a second. This CDR3 is CASSLSGDYGYTF. CDR3 DNA: TGTGCCAGCAGTTTATCCGGGGACTATGGCTACACCTTC.